This T cell receptor beta chain was observed in a study of CD8 T cell repertoires and HIV-1 epitope variants. About the study: Twenty-five autologous and known Gag and Nef epitope variant peptides each stimulated T cells separately. Separate from the cultures, 1M uncultured T cells served as baseline.

Germline V gene sequence: CDR1 SGHRS, CDR2 YFSETQ. The V end lost 1 base, the J end lost 3 bases, and 11 bases lay between the germline ends. The CDR3 length is 14 residues. Survey-depth immunoSEQ sequencing covered TCR beta CDR3 regions. Repertoires were generated with immunoSEQ multiplex PCR, while TCRdb's copy carries only in-frame clones and drops some. This sample carries roughly 5,600 clones, 64% of them seen once, and the ten largest clones take under 55%. This clone was seen a handful of times. Antigen specificity is unknown. The clonotype originates from a male donor with HIV. Input material: cultured CD8+ T cells derived from PBMCs. The chain recombines TRBV5-1 with TRBJ2-7; D perhaps matches TRBD2 (6 bases). The CDR3 sequence: CASSLYAGGYEQYF. CDR3 sequence (DNA): TGCGCCAGCAGCTTGTATGCCGGGGGCTACGAGCAGTACTTC.